The rows below give T cell receptor beta chains drawn from one sample of a study of monozygotic twins with inflammatory bowel disease. TCRdb reanalyzed the 5' RACE reads and collapses them to one entry per CDR3 protein, without DNA. The table for this sample gives about 210,000 distinct CDR3 sequences. The sequencing sample was made of blood. These receptors were taken from a human donor with ulcerative colitis or Crohn's disease, or a healthy co-twin of an affected twin (not recorded which). Both conserved end residues are part of each CDR3.

j_call cdr3_length v_call cdr3_aa
TRBJ2-3 15 TRBV27 CASSELSGGLPTQYF
TRBJ2-5 15 TRBV5-1 CASSSPTGYQETQYF
TRBJ2-2 15 TRBV5-1 CASSAGTQPTGELFF
TRBJ2-7 13 TRBV29-1 CSARQGIAYEQYF
TRBJ1-3 16 TRBV5-6 CASSPWTAPPGNTIYF
TRBJ1-6 14 TRBV5-5 CASSSGGANSPLHF
TRBJ1-2 14 TRBV12-3/TRBV12-4 CASSLGTAPYGYTF
TRBJ1-6 17 TRBV6-5 CASRLQGAMGNNSPLHF
TRBJ2-1 16 TRBV5-1 CASSFRSGPWDNEQFF
TRBJ2-6 16 TRBV11-3 CASSPGYGPGANVLTF
TRBJ1-2 15 TRBV6-5 CASSYSPDRIPGYTF
TRBJ1-1 11 TRBV6-1 CASTRNTEAFF
TRBJ2-5 15 TRBV9 CASSRGDAGQETQYF
TRBJ1-1 14 TRBV7-3 CASSLGGWNTEAFF
TRBJ2-1 14 TRBV12-3/TRBV12-4 CASSLGGGGGYRFF
TRBJ2-1 21 TRBV27 CASSSVFGEGLWMGSYNEQFF
TRBJ1-1 13 TRBV9 CASSVEGNTEAFF
TRBJ1-6 14 TRBV19 CASSIAILNSPLHF
TRBJ2-1 14 TRBV18 CASSSDRVYNEQFF
TRBJ2-1 18 TRBV6-5 CASSYSRTSGASYNEQFF
TRBJ2-7 14 TRBV29-1 CSTRGGGSSYEQYF
TRBJ2-3 17 TRBV5-1 CASSLALAAPSTDTQYF
TRBJ1-1 14 TRBV7-2 CASRVDRVNTEAFF
TRBJ1-4 15 TRBV2 CASSLQGSPNEKLCF
TRBJ2-1 16 TRBV5-1 CASSSDRGGPYNEQFF
TRBJ1-5 15 TRBV5-1 CASSLAGQSNQPQHF
TRBJ2-1 17 TRBV10-3 CAISESRAGGVYNEQFF
TRBJ2-7 16 TRBV12-3/TRBV12-4 CASADRTGPFLYEQYF
TRBJ2-7 15 TRBV6-1 CASSEAGDGPYEQYF
TRBJ1-4 14 TRBV28 CASSFRAGSHKLFF
TRBJ1-1 15 TRBV3-1 CASSQSGARDTEAFF
TRBJ1-6 15 TRBV5-1 CASSLEMGAASPLHF
TRBJ2-3 17 TRBV6-1 CASSEGMGQRLTDTQYF
TRBJ2-1 15 TRBV11-2 CASSLGVRSGNEQFF
TRBJ2-7 14 TRBV20-1 CSGEDGSGAYEQYF
TRBJ1-4 16 TRBV7-3 CAGSLRQGPANEKLFF
TRBJ1-1 13 TRBV27 CASSIRGSTEAFF
TRBJ1-4 13 TRBV20-1 CSARAGSGEKLFF
TRBJ2-7 15 TRBV12-3/TRBV12-4 CASSPQMGGSYEQYF
TRBJ2-7 14 TRBV2 CASRGLAGAYEQYF
TRBJ1-6 17 TRBV7-3 CASSSGRKTGNNSPLHF
TRBJ2-7 17 TRBV6-1 CASRRSFSGTVDYEQYF
TRBJ1-2 14 TRBV4-1 CASGSGGILYGYTF
TRBJ2-3 15 TRBV5-4 CASSFSQGWTDTQYF